The clone carrying this TCR beta chain showed up just a few times. Antigen specificity is unknown. Each CDR3 protein is one row after TCRdb ran MiXCR on the 5' RACE reads. The sample has hundreds of thousands of distinct CDR3 sequences; less than 20% are singletons. The CDR3 covers 16 residues. The V and J ends lost 2 bases and 0 bases respectively, with 11 bases between them. Germline CDR1 is LGHNA and CDR2 is YSLEER. This entry comes from a study of T cells after yellow fever vaccination. Findings and caveats of the study: A weaker secondary response peaked on day 5, the primary on day 15. A small proportion of clonotypes was detected in both the CD4 and CD8 compartments.

Sequencing used PBMCs, obtained 15 days after the yellow fever booster vaccination. This sequence joins TRBV4-3 and TRBJ2-1, with TRBD2 as a possible D gene (5 bases). The origin of this receptor is a man aged 30-40 years who received the YFV17D yellow fever vaccine. CDR3 in amino acids: CASSQTAASSYNEQFF. CDR3 sequence (DNA): TGCGCCAGCAGCCAAACAGCGGCTAGCTCCTACAATGAGCAGTTCTTC.